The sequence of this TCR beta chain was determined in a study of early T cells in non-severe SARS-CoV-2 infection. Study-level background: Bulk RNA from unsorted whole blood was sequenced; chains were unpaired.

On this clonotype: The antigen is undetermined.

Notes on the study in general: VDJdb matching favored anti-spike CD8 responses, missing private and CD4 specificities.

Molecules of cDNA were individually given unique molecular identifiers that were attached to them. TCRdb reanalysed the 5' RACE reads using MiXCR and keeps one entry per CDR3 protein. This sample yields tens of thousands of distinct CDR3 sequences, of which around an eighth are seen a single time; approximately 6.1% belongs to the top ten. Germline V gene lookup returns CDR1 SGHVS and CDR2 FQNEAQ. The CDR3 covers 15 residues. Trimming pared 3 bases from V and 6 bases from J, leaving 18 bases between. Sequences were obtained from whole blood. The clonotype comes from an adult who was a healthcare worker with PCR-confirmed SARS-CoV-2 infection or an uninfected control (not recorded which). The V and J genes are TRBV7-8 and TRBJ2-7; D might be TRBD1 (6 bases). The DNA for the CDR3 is TGTGCCAGCAGCTTCGTAGGACAGACCTTACCCGAGCAGTACTTC. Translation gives CASSFVGQTLPEQYF. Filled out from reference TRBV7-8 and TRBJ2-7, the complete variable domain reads GAGVSQSPRYKVAKRGQDVALRCDPISGHVSLFWYQQALGQGPEFLTYFQNEAQLDKSGLPSDRFFAERPEGSVSTLKIQRTQQEDSAVYLCASSFVGQTLPEQYFGPGTRLTVT.